This T cell receptor (beta chain) is drawn from a study of T cell repertoires in cytomegalovirus infection. Study conclusions and caveats: The study found HLA-C-restricted CMV-specific TCR beta clonotypes dominating the ex vivo response.

This clonotype appeared a few times. No antigen is known for it. TCRdb re-analysed the reads in MiXCR, keeping a single row per CDR3 protein. Of a few hundred thousand distinct CDR3 sequences in the sample, approximately 9.2% were seen once. This TCR was sampled from a human donor in good health (CMV status not recorded). Some clones in this sample may be carry-over from other donors' samples. Sample: PBMCs.

CDR3 loop: CASSAIPGNTGELFF. CDR3 DNA: TGTGCCAGCAGCGCTATTCCGGGTAACACCGGGGAGCTGTTTTTT. This chain uses TRBV7-2 with TRBJ2-2; D is uncertain. Trimming removed 5 bases from V and 2 bases from J, with 12 bases in between. The CDR3 totals 15 residues. CDR1 and CDR2 (germline): SGHTA, FQGNSA.